Each of the 28 T cell receptor beta chains below was sequenced from the same sample in a study of control samples from healthy donors and cancer patients. TCRdb's copy holds only in-frame clones and misses some; the assay was immunoSEQ multiplex PCR. The data contain tens of thousands of clones, 89% of them singletons. The sample was blood. These receptors came from a man aged 45-60 years in good health.

The rearrangement joins TRBV5-1 to TRBJ1-2; D is uncertain. V was trimmed by 0 bases and J by 0 bases, leaving 6 bases between them. The CDR3 length is 14 residues. In germline, CDR1 is SGHRS, CDR2 YFSETQ. The CDR3 loop reads CASSLAPSNYGYTF. DNA for the CDR3: TGCGCCAGCAGCTTGGCCCCGTCTAACTATGGCTACACCTTC.

The genes are TRBV12-5 and TRBJ2-1, with D uncertain. The CDR3 has 13 residues. The germline CDR1 and CDR2 sequences are LGHNT and FRNRAP. Deletions cut 6 bases from V and 1 base from J, with 7 bases between. In DNA, the CDR3 is TGTGCTAGTGGCTCCTCTTCCTACAATGAGCAGTTCTTC. Its protein is CASGSSSYNEQFF.

The chain joins TRBV30 to TRBJ1-6, with TRBD1 as a possible D gene (5 bases). The CDR3 is made up of 17 amino acids. Trimming stripped 0 bases from V and 0 bases from J, with 12 bases between. Germline CDR1 and CDR2: GTSNPN and SVGIG (reference sequence). The DNA for the CDR3 is TGTGCCTGGAGTGTGTGGGACGGAAGCTCCTATAATTCACCCCTCCACTTT. It codes for CAWSVWDGSSYNSPLHF. The full variable domain, rest sourced from reference TRBV30 and TRBJ1-6, is SQTIHQWPATLVQPVGSPLSLECTVEGTSNPNLYWYRQAAGRGLQLLFYSVGIGQISSEVPQNLSASRPQDRQFILSSKKLLLSDSGFYLCAWSVWDGSSYNSPLHFGNGTRLTVT.

The gene calls are TRBV6-5 and TRBJ2-2; D unresolved. There are 12 residues in the CDR3. V was clipped by 7 bases and J by 3 bases, with 6 bases between them. Germline V gene data show CDR1 as MNHEY and CDR2 as SVGAGI. CDR3 sequence reads: CASTVYTGELFF. Here the CDR3 DNA reads TGTGCCAGCACCGTCTACACCGGGGAGCTGTTTTTT.

This rearrangement joins TRBV4-1 to TRBJ1-4; no firm D call. The CDR3 has 14 amino acids. The V gene's germline CDR1 is MGHRA and CDR2 YSYEKL. The V gene lost 0 bases and the J gene lost 3 bases, with 5 bases spanning the gap. The CDR3 sequence: CASSQEAANEKLFF. DNA of the CDR3: TGCGCCAGCAGCCAAGAGGCAGCTAATGAAAAACTGTTTTTT.

This rearrangement joins TRBV5-5 to TRBJ1-6; D is uncertain. The V and J ends lost 5 bases and 15 bases respectively, with 27 bases between them. Germline assignment: CDR1 SGHKS and CDR2 YYEKEE (reference sequence). The CDR3 extends over 16 amino acids. The CDR3 nucleotides are TGTGCCAGCAGTTCTATAACCGACACTAGCCGTGGTCTCCTCCACTTT. Translating it yields CASSSITDTSRGLLHF.

The rearrangement uses TRBV6-1 and TRBJ1-6; no clear D. In germline, CDR1 is MNHNS, CDR2 SASEGT. V lost 1 base and J 6 bases, leaving 10 bases between the germline ends. This CDR3 is 15 amino acids long. In DNA form, the CDR3 reads TGTGCCAGCAGTGAAGTCTGGGCATTTAATTCACCCCTCCACTTT. Residues: CASSEVWAFNSPLHF.

This clone has just a few counts. The chain couples TRBV6-5 to TRBJ2-3; no clear D. This CDR3 has 12 amino acids. CDR1 is MNHEY and CDR2 is SVGAGI in the germline V gene. V lost 8 bases and J lost 1, with 7 bases in between. CDR3 amino acids: CASGRGTDTQYF. The CDR3 coding sequence is TGTGCCAGCGGACGGGGCACAGATACGCAGTATTTT.

This sequence joins TRBV5-1 and TRBJ2-4, with 9 bases aligning to TRBD1. The CDR3 runs 16 residues. Germline lookup yields CDR1 SGHRS and CDR2 YFSETQ. V shed 2 bases and J 7 bases; nucleotides not matched to a gene: 10. The CDR3 loop reads CASSLLPGTGYNIQYF. DNA of the CDR3: TGCGCCAGCAGCTTACTTCCCGGGACAGGGTACAACATTCAGTACTTC.

This rearrangement joins TRBV19 to TRBJ2-7; 7 bases are a match to TRBD1. Germline V gene lookup returns CDR1 LNHDA and CDR2 SQIVND (reference sequence). The ends lost 6 bases at V and 2 bases at J; junction bases unmatched: 4. This CDR3 has 13 residues. In DNA, the CDR3 is TGTGCCAGTAGGCTGACAGGGACCTACGAGCAGTACTTC. Protein product: CASRLTGTYEQYF.

The J gene is TRBJ2-7, the V gene TRBV11-2; TRBD2 might be the D (7 bases). V dropped 4 bases and J dropped 0 bases, with 19 bases sitting between them. The CDR3 runs to 17 residues. CDR1 SGHAT and CDR2 FQNNGV come from the germline V gene. CDR3 region: CASSSRREGGSSYEQYF. In DNA, the CDR3 is TGTGCCAGCAGCTCCCGTCGTGAGGGGGGGAGCTCCTACGAGCAGTACTTC. The full variable domain, rest sourced from reference TRBV11-2 and TRBJ2-7, is EAGVAQSPRYKIIEKRQSVAFWCNPISGHATLYWYQQILGQGPKLLIQFQNNGVVDDSQLPKDRFSAERLKGVDSTLKIQPAKLEDSAVYLCASSSRREGGSSYEQYFGPGTRLTVT.

V gene TRBV19 combines with J gene TRBJ1-1; 9 bases align to TRBD1. CDR1 and CDR2 from the germline V gene are LNHDA and SQIVND (reference sequence). The CDR3 extends over 16 amino acids. J was trimmed by 7 bases and V by 5 bases; bases with no gene match: 14. CDR3 nucleotide sequence: TGTGCCAGTAGTCATCGACAGGGGGTGGACAGGGGTGAAGCTTTCTTT. This sequence encodes CASSHRQGVDRGEAFF.

This clone has only one observation. The chain uses TRBV6-5 and TRBJ1-6, with 10 bases aligning to TRBD1. The CDR3 covers 14 residues. V lost 8 bases to trimming and J lost 13 bases; unmatched junction nucleotides: 11. Germline V gene sequence: CDR1 MNHEY, CDR2 SVGAGI. The CDR3 DNA reads as TGTGCCAGCGTACCCGGACAGGGGGGCAGGCCCCTCCACTTT. This encodes CASVPGQGGRPLHF.

The chain combines TRBV5-1 with TRBJ2-3; 8 bases align to TRBD1. The CDR3 covers 12 residues. CDR1 and CDR2 (germline): SGHRS, YFSETQ. V was pared by 4 bases and J by 8 bases, with 3 bases of the junction left unmatched. The CDR3 DNA reads TGCGCCAGCAGCACAGGGGGGCCTACGCAGTATTTT. It yields the protein CASSTGGPTQYF. Complete variable domain (other parts from reference TRBV5-1 and TRBJ2-3): KAGVTQTPRYLIKTRGQQVTLSCSPISGHRSVSWYQQTPGQGLQFLFEYFSETQRNKGNFPGRFSGRQFSNSRSEMNVSTLELGDSALYLCASSTGGPTQYFGPGTRLTVL.

The V gene is TRBV10-2, the J gene TRBJ2-3, with D tentatively TRBD1 (6 bases). The CDR3 totals 12 residues. Germline-derived CDR1 and CDR2 are WSHSY and SAAADI. V was clipped by 6 bases and J by 6 bases, with 10 bases between them. The CDR3 nucleotides read TGCGCCAGCAGCCCTACAGGGGATACGCAGTATTTT. This gives the protein CASSPTGDTQYF.

The J gene is TRBJ2-5, the V gene TRBV27, with a possible D match to TRBD1 (5 bases). The CDR3 has 14 residues. Germline V lookup: CDR1 MNHEY, CDR2 SMNVEV (reference sequence). The V gene lost 5 bases and the J gene lost 4 bases, with 14 bases spanning the gap. The CDR3 DNA reads TGTGCCAGCAGTCCCCAGCAGGGCAGAGAGACCCAGTACTTC. Translated: CASSPQQGRETQYF.

In its sample, this clone was seen a few times. V and J are TRBV27 and TRBJ1-6; D unresolved. V was shortened by 2 bases and J by 5 bases, with 7 bases between the two germline ends. The CDR3 is made up of 14 amino acids. Germline V gives CDR1 MNHEY, CDR2 SMNVEV (reference sequence). This CDR3 is CASSLQLHNSPLHF. CDR3 bases: TGTGCCAGCAGTTTACAGCTCCATAATTCACCCCTCCACTTT.

The chain joins TRBV27 to TRBJ1-5, with D perhaps matching TRBD1 (5 bases). This CDR3 has 15 amino acids. The V and J ends lost 5 bases and 4 bases respectively, with 15 bases between them. The germline CDR1 and CDR2 sequences are MNHEY and SMNVEV (reference sequence). CDR3 region: CASSLVGPANQPQHF. For the CDR3, the DNA is TGTGCCAGCAGTCTAGTGGGGCCAGCTAATCAGCCCCAGCATTTT.

The chain links TRBV7-2 to TRBJ1-4; a weak D match, TRBD1 (5 bases). Trimming cost V 8 bases and J 2 bases, with 15 bases left between them. The CDR3 contains 15 residues. Germline V gene sequence: CDR1 SGHTA, CDR2 FQGNSA. The CDR3 DNA reads as TGTGCCAGCGCAGGTCCGGGGCCGACTAATGAAAAACTGTTTTTT. Amino acid sequence: CASAGPGPTNEKLFF.

This clone was seen only a few times. The chain employs TRBV4-2 and TRBJ1-2; 9 bases fit TRBD1. Germline V CDR1 and CDR2: LGHNA, YNFKEQ. CDR3 size: 15 residues. Trimming took 4 bases from V and 2 from J; bases not matched to a gene: 5. The CDR3 bases are TGTGCCAGCAGCCTCATAGGGACAGGGAACTATGGCTACACCTTC. Protein sequence: CASSLIGTGNYGYTF.

The chain carries TRBV10-2 and TRBJ1-5; D gene uncertain. The CDR3 extends over 14 amino acids. Germline assignment: CDR1 WSHSY and CDR2 SAAADI. The V end was cut by 7 bases, the J end by 3 bases, with 13 bases between. CDR3 region: CASMSTAVNQPQHF. For the CDR3, the DNA is TGCGCCAGCATGAGTACCGCGGTCAATCAGCCCCAGCATTTT.

The chain couples TRBV3-1 (or the pseudogene TRBV3-2) to TRBJ2-1, with 12 bases aligning to TRBD2. Per the germline V gene, CDR1 is LGHDT and CDR2 is YNNKEL (reference sequence). CDR3 length: 18 amino acids. Trimming at V came to 1 base and at J to 12 bases, leaving 16 bases not matched to a gene. The CDR3 sequence is CASSQGAPLAGGPLGQFF. CDR3 nucleotide sequence: TGTGCCAGCAGCCAAGGGGCGCCTCTAGCGGGGGGGCCTTTAGGGCAGTTCTTC.

This sequence joins TRBV19 and TRBJ2-4; the D is unclear. The CDR3 contains 13 residues. From germline, CDR1 is LNHDA and CDR2 SQIVND (reference sequence). Trimming took off 3 bases at V and 5 bases at J, with 8 bases between the two ends. The CDR3 loop is CASSMDGQNIQYF. The CDR3 DNA sequence: TGTGCCAGTAGTATGGACGGGCAAAACATTCAGTACTTC.

The CDR3 region is CASSFGGSPLHF. CDR3 nucleotide sequence: TGCGCCAGCAGCTTCGGTGGTTCACCCCTCCACTTT. This sequence joins TRBV5-1 and TRBJ1-6; unclear D gene. The length of the CDR3 is 12 residues. CDR1 and CDR2 (germline): SGHRS, YFSETQ. V dropped 2 bases and J dropped 9 bases, with 6 bases sitting between them.

V usage is TRBV5-6 and J usage is TRBJ1-2; D gene ambiguous. Between the trimmed V and J ends, which lost 4 bases and 4 bases, there was a span of 20 bases. This CDR3 contains 16 residues. Looked up from germline, CDR1 is SGHDT and CDR2 is YYEEEE. The CDR3 is CASSPPLGGSGYGYTF. DNA of the CDR3: TGTGCCAGCAGCCCCCCGCTGGGAGGGAGCGGCTATGGCTACACCTTC.

V usage is TRBV6-1 and J usage is TRBJ1-5; the D is unclear. Trimming removed 2 bases at V and 7 bases at J, with 9 bases between. CDR1 and CDR2 from the germline V gene are MNHNS and SASEGT. The CDR3 is 13 residues long. CDR3 in DNA: TGTGCCAGCAGTGAATCATGGGAACAGCCCCAGCATTTT. Residues: CASSESWEQPQHF.

The V call is TRBV7-2, the J call TRBJ1-2; D possibly corresponds to TRBD1 (5 bases). There are 15 residues in the CDR3. Trimming took 5 bases from V and 1 from J, leaving 14 bases between them. Germline CDR1 is SGHTA and CDR2 is FQGNSA. CDR3 loop: CASSEQGYSNYGYTF. The CDR3 coding sequence is TGTGCCAGCAGCGAGCAGGGATACAGTAACTATGGCTACACCTTC.

This chain connects TRBV2 to TRBJ1-6; no firm D call. The germline V gene encodes CDR1 SNHLY and CDR2 FYNNEI. V was cut by 7 bases and J by 8 bases, with 15 bases left in between. The CDR3 spans 14 residues. As DNA, the CDR3 is TGTGCCAGCATTACCGGAACCCCCGATTCACCCCTCCACTTT. It translates to CASITGTPDSPLHF.